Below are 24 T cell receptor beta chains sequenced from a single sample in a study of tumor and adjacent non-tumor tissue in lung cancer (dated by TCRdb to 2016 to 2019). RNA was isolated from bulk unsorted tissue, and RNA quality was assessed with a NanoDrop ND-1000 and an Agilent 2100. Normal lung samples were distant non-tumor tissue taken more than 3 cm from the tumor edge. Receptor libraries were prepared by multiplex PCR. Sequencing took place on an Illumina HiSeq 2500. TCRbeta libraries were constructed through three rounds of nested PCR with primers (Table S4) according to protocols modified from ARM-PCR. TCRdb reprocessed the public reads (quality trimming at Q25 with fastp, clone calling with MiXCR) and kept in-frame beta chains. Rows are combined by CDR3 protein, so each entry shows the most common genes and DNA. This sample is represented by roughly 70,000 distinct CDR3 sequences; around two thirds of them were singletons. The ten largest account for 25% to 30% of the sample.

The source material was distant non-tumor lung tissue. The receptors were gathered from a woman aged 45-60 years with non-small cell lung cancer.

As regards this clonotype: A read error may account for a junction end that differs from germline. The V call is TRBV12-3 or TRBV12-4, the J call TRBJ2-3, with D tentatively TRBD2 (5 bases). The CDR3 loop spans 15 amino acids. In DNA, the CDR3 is TGTGCCAGCAGTTGGGAGACACTAAGCACAGATACGCGGTATTTT. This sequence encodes CASSWETLSTDTRYF.

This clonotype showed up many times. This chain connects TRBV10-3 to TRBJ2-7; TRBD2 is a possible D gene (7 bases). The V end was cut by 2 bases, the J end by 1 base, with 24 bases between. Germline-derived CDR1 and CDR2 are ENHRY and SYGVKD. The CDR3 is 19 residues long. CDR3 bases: TGTGCCATCAGTGAGAGGGGGGGAGGATCGGGAGGACTTTCCTACGAGCAGTACTTC. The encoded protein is CAISERGGGSGGLSYEQYF.

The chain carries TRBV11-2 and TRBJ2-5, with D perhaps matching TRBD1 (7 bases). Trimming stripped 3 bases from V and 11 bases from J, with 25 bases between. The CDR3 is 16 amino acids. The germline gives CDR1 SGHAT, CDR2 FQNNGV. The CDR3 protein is CASSFEPAAGTDTQYF. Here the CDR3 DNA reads TGTGCCAGCAGCTTCGAGCCCGCGGCGGGGACAGATACTCAGTACTTC. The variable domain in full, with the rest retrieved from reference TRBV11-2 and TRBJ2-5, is EAGVAQSPRYKIIEKRQSVAFWCNPISGHATLYWYQQILGQGPKLLIQFQNNGVVDDSQLPKDRFSAERLKGVDSTLKIQPAKLEDSAVYLCASSFEPAAGTDTQYFGPGTRLLVL.

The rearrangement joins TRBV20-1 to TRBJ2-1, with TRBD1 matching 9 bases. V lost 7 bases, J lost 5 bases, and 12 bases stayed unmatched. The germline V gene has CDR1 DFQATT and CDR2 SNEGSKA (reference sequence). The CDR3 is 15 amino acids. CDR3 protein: CSVASRDRVDNEQFF. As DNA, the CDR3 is TGCAGTGTCGCGAGCAGGGACAGGGTGGACAATGAGCAGTTCTTC.

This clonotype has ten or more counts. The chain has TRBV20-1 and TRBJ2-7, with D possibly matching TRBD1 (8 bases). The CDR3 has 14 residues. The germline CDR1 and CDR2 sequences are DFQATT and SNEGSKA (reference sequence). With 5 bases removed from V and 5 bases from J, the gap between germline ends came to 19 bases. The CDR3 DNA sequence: TGCAGTGCTGGGGAGGGGACAGGTCTCAACGAGCAGTACTTC. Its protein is CSAGEGTGLNEQYF.

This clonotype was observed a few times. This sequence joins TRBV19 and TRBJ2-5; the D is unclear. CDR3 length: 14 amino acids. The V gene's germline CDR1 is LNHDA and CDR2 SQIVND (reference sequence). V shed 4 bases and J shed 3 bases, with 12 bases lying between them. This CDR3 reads CASSKSQAEETQYF. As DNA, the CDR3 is TGTGCCAGTAGTAAAAGTCAGGCGGAAGAGACCCAGTACTTC.

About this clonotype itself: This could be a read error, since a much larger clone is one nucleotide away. The CDR3 loop reads CASSYSFEGPYELYF. The CDR3 nucleotides are TGTGCCAGCAGTTACTCGTTTGAGGGACCCTACGAGCTGTACTTC. The chain couples TRBV6-5 to TRBJ2-7; the D gene could be TRBD1 or TRBD2 (5 bases each). The CDR3 has 15 amino acids. Germline CDR1 MNHEY, CDR2 SVGAGI.

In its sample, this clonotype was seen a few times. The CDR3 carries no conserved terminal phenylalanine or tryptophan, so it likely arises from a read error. CDR3 sequence (DNA): TGTGCTAGCAGCTTCGGGACAGGGGTTACCTACGAGCAGTACCTA. It yields the protein CASSFGTGVTYEQYL. The rearrangement uses TRBV11-2 and TRBJ2-7, with TRBD1 matching over 10 bases. The CDR3 loop spans 15 amino acids. Looked up from germline, CDR1 is SGHAT and CDR2 is FQNNGV.

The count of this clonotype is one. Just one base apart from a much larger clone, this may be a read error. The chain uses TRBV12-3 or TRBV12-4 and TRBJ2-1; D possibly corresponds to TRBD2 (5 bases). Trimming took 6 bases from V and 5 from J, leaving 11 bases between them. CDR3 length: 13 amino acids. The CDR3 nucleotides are TGTGCCAGCAGACTAGTGGGAGACAATGAGCAGTTCTTC. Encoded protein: CASRLVGDNEQFF.

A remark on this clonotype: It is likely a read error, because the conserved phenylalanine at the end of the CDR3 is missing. CDR3 sequence reads: CAISEKRGDGAYEQYL. The CDR3 DNA sequence: TGTGCCATCAGTGAGAAAAGGGGGGACGGCGCCTACGAGCAGTACTTA. The chain is built from TRBV10-3 and TRBJ2-7; TRBD1 or TRBD2 may be the D gene (6 bases each). The CDR3 runs 16 residues. Germline V gives CDR1 ENHRY, CDR2 SYGVKD. Between the trimmed V and J ends, which lost 2 bases and 2 bases, there was a span of 16 bases.

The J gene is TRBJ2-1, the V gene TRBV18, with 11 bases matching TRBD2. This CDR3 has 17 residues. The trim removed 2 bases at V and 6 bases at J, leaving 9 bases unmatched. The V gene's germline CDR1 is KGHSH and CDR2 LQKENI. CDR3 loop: CASSPYTGTSGLNEQFF. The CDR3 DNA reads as TGTGCCAGCTCACCATATACGGGGACTAGCGGCCTCAATGAGCAGTTCTTC.

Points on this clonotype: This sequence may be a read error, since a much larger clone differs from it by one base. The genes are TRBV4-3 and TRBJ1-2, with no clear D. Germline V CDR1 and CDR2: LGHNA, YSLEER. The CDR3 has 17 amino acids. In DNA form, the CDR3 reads TGCGCCTGCAGCCTCGAAGCTGCGAGGTCTCCTAACTATGGCTACACCTTC. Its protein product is CACSLEAARSPNYGYTF.

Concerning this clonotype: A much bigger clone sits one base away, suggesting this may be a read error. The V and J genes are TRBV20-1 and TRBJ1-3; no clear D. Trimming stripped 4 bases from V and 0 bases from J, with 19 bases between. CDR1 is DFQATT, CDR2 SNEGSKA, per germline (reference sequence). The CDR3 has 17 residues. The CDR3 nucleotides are TGCAGTGCTAAGGCCCAACAGAGACTCCACTCTGGAAACACCATATATTTT. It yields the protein CSAKAQQRLHSGNTIYF.

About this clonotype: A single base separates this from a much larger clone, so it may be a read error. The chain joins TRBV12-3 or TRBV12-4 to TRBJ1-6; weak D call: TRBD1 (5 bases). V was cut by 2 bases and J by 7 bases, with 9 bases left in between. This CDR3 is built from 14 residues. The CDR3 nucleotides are TGTGCCAGCAGTTTATCAGGGTCCAATTCACCCCTCCACTTT. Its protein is CASSLSGSNSPLHF.

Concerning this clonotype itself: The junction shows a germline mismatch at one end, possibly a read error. As DNA, the CDR3 is TGTGCCGGCAGCTTAGCTGCTGGGTACTACCAGTACTTC. Amino acid sequence: CAGSLAAGYYQYF. The chain carries TRBV11-2 and TRBJ2-7; unclear D gene. Per the germline V gene, CDR1 is SGHAT and CDR2 is FQNNGV. The length of the CDR3 is 13 residues.

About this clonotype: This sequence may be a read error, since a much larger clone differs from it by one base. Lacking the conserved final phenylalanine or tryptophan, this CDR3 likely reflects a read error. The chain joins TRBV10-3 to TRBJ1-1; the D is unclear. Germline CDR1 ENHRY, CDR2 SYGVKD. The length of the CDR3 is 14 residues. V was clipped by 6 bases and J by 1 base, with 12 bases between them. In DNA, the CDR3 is TGTGCCATCAGCGCAAACACAGAGAACACTGAAGCTTTCATT. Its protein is CAISANTENTEAFI.

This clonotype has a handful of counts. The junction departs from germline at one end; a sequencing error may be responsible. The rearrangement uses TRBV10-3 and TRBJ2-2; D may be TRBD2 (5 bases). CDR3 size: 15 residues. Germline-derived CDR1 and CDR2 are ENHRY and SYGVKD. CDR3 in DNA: TGTGCCATCAGTACTAGAGAAACGAACACCGGGGAGCTGATTTTT. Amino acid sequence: CAISTRETNTGELIF.

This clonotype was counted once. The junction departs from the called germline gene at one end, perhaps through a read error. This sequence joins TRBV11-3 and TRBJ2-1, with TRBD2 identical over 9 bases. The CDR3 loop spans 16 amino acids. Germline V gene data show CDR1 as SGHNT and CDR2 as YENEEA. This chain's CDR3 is CASSSRSGSSYNEQLF. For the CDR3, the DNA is TGTGCCAGCAGCTCACGTAGCGGGAGCTCCTACAATGAACAGTTATTC.

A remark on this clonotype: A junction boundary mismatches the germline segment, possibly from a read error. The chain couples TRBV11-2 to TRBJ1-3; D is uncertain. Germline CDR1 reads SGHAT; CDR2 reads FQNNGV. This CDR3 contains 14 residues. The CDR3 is CASSRGSSGNIIYF. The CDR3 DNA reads TGTGCCAGCAGCCGAGGAAGCTCTGGAAACATCATATATTTT.

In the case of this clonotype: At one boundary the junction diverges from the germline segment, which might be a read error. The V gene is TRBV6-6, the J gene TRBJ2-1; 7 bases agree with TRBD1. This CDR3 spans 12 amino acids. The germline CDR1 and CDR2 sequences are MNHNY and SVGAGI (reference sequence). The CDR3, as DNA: TGTGTCAGCAGGTCAGGGGGCAATGAGCAGTTCTTC. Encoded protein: CVSRSGGNEQFF.

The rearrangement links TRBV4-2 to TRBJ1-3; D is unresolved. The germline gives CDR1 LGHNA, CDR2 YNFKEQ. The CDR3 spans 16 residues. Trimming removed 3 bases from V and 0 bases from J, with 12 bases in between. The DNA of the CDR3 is TGTGCCAGCAGCCACATCGGGCTCTTCTCTGGAAACACCATATATTTT. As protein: CASSHIGLFSGNTIYF.

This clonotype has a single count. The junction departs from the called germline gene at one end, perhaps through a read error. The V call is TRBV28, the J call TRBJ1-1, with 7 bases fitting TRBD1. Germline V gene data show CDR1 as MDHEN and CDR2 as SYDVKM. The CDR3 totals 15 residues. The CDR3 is CAISLGGGGSTEAFF. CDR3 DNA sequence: TGTGCCATCAGTTTAGGAGGGGGCGGTAGCACTGAAGCTTTCTTT.

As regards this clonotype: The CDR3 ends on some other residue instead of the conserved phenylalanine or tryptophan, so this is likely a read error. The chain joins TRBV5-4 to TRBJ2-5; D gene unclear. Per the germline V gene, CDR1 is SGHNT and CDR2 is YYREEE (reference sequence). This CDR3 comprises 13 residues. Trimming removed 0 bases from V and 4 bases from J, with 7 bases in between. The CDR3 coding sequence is TGTGCCAGCAGCTTGGACTGGGGAGAGACCCAGTACCTC. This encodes CASSLDWGETQYL.

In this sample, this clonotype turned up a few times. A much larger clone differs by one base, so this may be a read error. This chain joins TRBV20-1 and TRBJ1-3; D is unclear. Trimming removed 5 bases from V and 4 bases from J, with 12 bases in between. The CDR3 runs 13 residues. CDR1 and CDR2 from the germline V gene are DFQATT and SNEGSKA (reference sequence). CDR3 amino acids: CSAHHTSGNTIYF. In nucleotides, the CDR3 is TGCAGTGCTCACCACACCTCAGGAAACACCATATATTTT.